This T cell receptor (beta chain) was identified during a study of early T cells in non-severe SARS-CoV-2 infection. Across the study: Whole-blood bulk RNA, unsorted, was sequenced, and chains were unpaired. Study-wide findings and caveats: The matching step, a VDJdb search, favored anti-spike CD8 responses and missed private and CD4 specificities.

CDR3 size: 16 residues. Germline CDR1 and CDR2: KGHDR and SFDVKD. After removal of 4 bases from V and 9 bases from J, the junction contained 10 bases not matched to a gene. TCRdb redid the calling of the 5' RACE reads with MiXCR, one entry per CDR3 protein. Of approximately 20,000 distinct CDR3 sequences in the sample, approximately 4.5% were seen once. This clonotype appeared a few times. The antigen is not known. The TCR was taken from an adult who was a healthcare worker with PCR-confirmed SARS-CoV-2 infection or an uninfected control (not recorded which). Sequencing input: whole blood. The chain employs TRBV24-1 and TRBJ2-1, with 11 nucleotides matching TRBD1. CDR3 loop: CATSDLDRGLISEQFF. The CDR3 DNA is TGTGCCACCAGTGACCTGGACAGGGGGCTTATTAGTGAGCAGTTCTTC.